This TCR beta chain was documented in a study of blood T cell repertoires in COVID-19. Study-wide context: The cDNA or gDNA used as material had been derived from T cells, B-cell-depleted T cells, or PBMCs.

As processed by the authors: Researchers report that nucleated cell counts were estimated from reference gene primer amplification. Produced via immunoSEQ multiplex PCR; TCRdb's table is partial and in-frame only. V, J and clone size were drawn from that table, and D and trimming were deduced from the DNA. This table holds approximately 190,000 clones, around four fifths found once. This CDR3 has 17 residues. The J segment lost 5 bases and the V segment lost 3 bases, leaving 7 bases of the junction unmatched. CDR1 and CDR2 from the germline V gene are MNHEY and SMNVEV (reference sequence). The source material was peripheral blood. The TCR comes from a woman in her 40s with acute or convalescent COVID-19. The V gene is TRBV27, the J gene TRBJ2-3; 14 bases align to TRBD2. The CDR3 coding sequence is TGTGCCAGCAGTTTGGGAGGACTAGCGGGAGGCATAGATACGCAGTATTTT. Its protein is CASSLGGLAGGIDTQYF.